What follows are 24 T cell receptor beta chains derived from one specimen sequenced in a study of T cell responses to AZD1222 COVID-19 vaccine. This table comes from immunoSEQ multiplex PCR, and its TCRdb copy is limited to in-frame clones, with some not included. The sample contains fewer than 200,000 clones, just over 90% of which appear only once. Sequencing used peripheral blood, obtained 28 days after the second dose of the MenACWY control vaccine. The receptor set was obtained from an adult who received the MenACWY meningococcal vaccine as a control.

The chain employs TRBV18 and TRBJ1-5, with a possible D match to TRBD1 (5 bases). Germline CDR1 is KGHSH and CDR2 is LQKENI. CDR3 length: 17 amino acids. V lost 5 bases and J 2 bases, leaving 19 bases between the germline ends. The CDR3 sequence is CASSAVAGPGGNQPQHF. CDR3 sequence (DNA): TGTGCCAGCTCAGCTGTAGCGGGGCCAGGCGGCAATCAGCCCCAGCATTTT.

This rearrangement joins TRBV5-4 to TRBJ2-2; D is perhaps TRBD2 (6 bases). V was shortened by 0 bases and J by 0 bases, with 9 bases between the two germline ends. Germline V lookup: CDR1 SGHNT, CDR2 YYREEE (reference sequence). The CDR3 length is 16 residues. The CDR3 region has the DNA TGTGCCAGCAGCTTGGCCCAGCGGGCGAACACCGGGGAGCTGTTTTTT. This encodes CASSLAQRANTGELFF.

This chain uses TRBV30 with TRBJ1-6, with D maybe TRBD1 (5 bases). Germline-derived CDR1 and CDR2 are GTSNPN and SVGIG (reference sequence). The V end was cut by 3 bases, the J end by 8 bases, with 11 bases between. This CDR3 is built from 13 residues. CDR3 nucleotide sequence: TGTGCCTGGAGAGGGGCGAGGGATTCACCCCTCCACTTT. Protein product: CAWRGARDSPLHF.

In this sample, this clone turned up once. The chain combines TRBV6-2 or TRBV6-3 with TRBJ2-4; 12 nucleotides line up with TRBD2. Per germline, CDR1 MNHEY and CDR2 SVGEGT. The CDR3 sequence is 19 residues long. V trimming: 5 bases; J trimming: 0 bases; junction bases outside the gene matches: 11. The CDR3 reads CASSDPGTSGPLAKNIQYF. The DNA of the CDR3 is TGTGCCAGCAGTGACCCCGGGACTAGCGGGCCTCTAGCCAAAAACATTCAGTACTTC.

The chain is built from TRBV7-2 and TRBJ2-3; 9 nucleotides agree with TRBD2. This CDR3 is 17 amino acids long. V was clipped by 1 base and J by 6 bases; unmatched bases: 11. Germline CDR1 SGHTA, CDR2 FQGNSA. CDR3 bases: TGTGCCAGCAGCTTAGAAATTAGCGGGAGTGGGGGGGATACGCAGTATTTT. Amino acids: CASSLEISGSGGDTQYF.

V is TRBV6-4 and J is TRBJ1-1; D not resolved. Germline V gene sequence: CDR1 MRHNA, CDR2 SNTAGT. CDR3 length: 14 residues. Trimming took 7 bases from V and 1 from J, leaving 13 bases between them. CDR3 in amino acids: CASKPGYWNTEAFF. The CDR3 DNA is TGTGCCAGCAAGCCCGGATATTGGAACACTGAAGCTTTCTTT.

The V call is TRBV29-1, the J call TRBJ1-2, with 11 bases fitting TRBD1. V was pared by 4 bases and J by 2 bases, with 3 bases of the junction left unmatched. This CDR3 comprises 14 residues. Germline CDR1 SQVTM, CDR2 ANQGSEA. The CDR3 coding sequence is TGCAGCGTTGTTGGGGACAGGGGGAACTATGGCTACACCTTC. Amino acids: CSVVGDRGNYGYTF.

The CDR3 loop is CAYNRKVDSPLHF. The CDR3 coding sequence is TGTGCCTACAACAGGAAAGTGGATTCACCCCTCCACTTT. V gene TRBV30 combines with J gene TRBJ1-6, with D possibly matching TRBD1 (5 bases). Germline-derived CDR1 and CDR2 are GTSNPN and SVGIG (reference sequence). V was shortened by 7 bases and J by 8 bases, with 15 bases between the two germline ends. The CDR3 totals 13 residues.

This chain uses TRBV7-9 with TRBJ1-1; D is unresolved. V was pared by 0 bases and J by 4 bases, with 9 bases between. In germline, CDR1 is SEHNR, CDR2 FQNEAQ (reference sequence). The CDR3 length is 14 residues. This CDR3 reads CASSLAGLSTEAFF. The DNA for the CDR3 is TGTGCCAGCAGCTTAGCAGGGTTGAGCACTGAAGCTTTCTTT.

This clone was picked up one time. The CDR3 DNA follows: TGTGCCAGCAGTTCTACCGGACTAGCGGCGAACACCGGGGAGCTGTTTTTT. Amino acid sequence: CASSSTGLAANTGELFF. J is TRBJ2-2 and V is TRBV6-2 or TRBV6-3, with TRBD2 identical over 10 bases. CDR3 length: 17 amino acids. The trim removed 4 bases at V and 0 bases at J, leaving 5 bases unmatched. Germline CDR1 is MNHEY and CDR2 is SVGEGT.

J is TRBJ2-5 and V is TRBV15, with 11 bases that match TRBD2. The CDR3 spans 16 residues. V trimming: 3 bases; J trimming: 2 bases; junction bases outside the gene matches: 5. Germline V lookup: CDR1 LNHNV, CDR2 YYDKDF (reference sequence). The CDR3 region has the DNA TGTGCCACCAGCAGTTTCCGACTAGCGGGGCAAGAGACCCAGTACTTC. This encodes CATSSFRLAGQETQYF.

The rearrangement links TRBV24-1 to TRBJ1-1, with TRBD1 matching 9 bases. CDR1 and CDR2 (germline): KGHDR, SFDVKD. V dropped 5 bases and J dropped 6; count of bases not matched to a gene: 6. The CDR3 covers 14 residues. As DNA, the CDR3 is TGTGCCACCAGTGCATGGGACAGGGAAGCTGAAGCTTTCTTT. This translates into CATSAWDREAEAFF.

The chain combines TRBV5-1 with TRBJ2-7, with unresolved D. Trimming cost V 0 bases and J 1 base, with 8 bases left between them. CDR3 length: 14 residues. The germline V gene encodes CDR1 SGHRS and CDR2 YFSETQ. CDR3: CASSLDISSYEQYF. CDR3 DNA: TGCGCCAGCAGCTTGGACATATCGTCCTACGAGCAGTACTTC. The entire variable domain, with the rest obtained from reference TRBV5-1 and TRBJ2-7, is as follows: KAGVTQTPRYLIKTRGQQVTLSCSPISGHRSVSWYQQTPGQGLQFLFEYFSETQRNKGNFPGRFSGRQFSNSRSEMNVSTLELGDSALYLCASSLDISSYEQYFGPGTRLTVT.

The table lists this clone with a few counts. This rearrangement joins TRBV7-8 to TRBJ2-7; 8 bases match TRBD1. The CDR3 spans 14 residues. V shed 5 bases, J shed 6 bases, and the junction held 9 bases outside the gene matches. Germline CDR1 SGHVS, CDR2 FQNEAQ. CDR3 in amino acids: CASSLRAGGAEQYF. In DNA, the CDR3 is TGTGCCAGCAGCCTAAGGGCAGGGGGCGCCGAGCAGTACTTC.

This sequence joins TRBV6-5 and TRBJ1-2; 7 nucleotides agree with TRBD1. Per the germline V gene, CDR1 is MNHEY and CDR2 is SVGAGI. There are 15 residues in the CDR3. Unmatched junction bases numbered 11, after V lost 7 bases and J lost 3 bases. As DNA, the CDR3 is TGTGCCAGCATTCGAGGGCTGGACAGGCACTATGGCTACACCTTC. The encoded protein is CASIRGLDRHYGYTF.

Here the CDR3 reads CASSQDLGQGATNEKLFF. In DNA form, the CDR3 reads TGCGCCAGCAGCCAAGATTTGGGACAGGGGGCAACTAATGAAAAACTGTTTTTT. The J gene is TRBJ1-4, the V gene TRBV4-3; 11 nucleotides agree with TRBD1. The length of the CDR3 is 18 residues. Germline values: CDR1 LGHNA, CDR2 YSLEER. Germline trimming cut 0 bases from V and 0 bases from J; bases unmatched to any gene: 3.

This chain connects TRBV29-1 to TRBJ2-5; possibly TRBD2 for D (5 bases). Deletions cut 4 bases from V and 7 bases from J, with 13 bases between. This CDR3 has 12 amino acids. Germline V CDR1 and CDR2: SQVTM, ANQGSEA. The CDR3 reads CSVAEGFATQYF. CDR3 nucleotide sequence: TGCAGCGTTGCTGAGGGTTTTGCGACCCAGTACTTC.

The V gene is TRBV5-1, the J gene TRBJ1-2; D is ambiguous. CDR1 and CDR2 (germline): SGHRS, YFSETQ. The CDR3 runs to 12 residues. Trimming left V 4 bases short and J 8 bases short, with 12 bases between. The CDR3 coding sequence is TGCGCCAGCAGCGATGGACCTCCGGGCTACACCTTC. Protein sequence: CASSDGPPGYTF.

This chain joins TRBV11-3 and TRBJ2-7; TRBD2 agrees at 7 bases. The CDR3 consists of 15 residues. The V gene's germline CDR1 is SGHNT and CDR2 YENEEA. V shed 4 bases and J 3 bases; nucleotides not matched to a gene: 9. In DNA form, the CDR3 reads TGTGCCAGCAGCTCATCCGGGACTAACTACTACGAGCAGTACTTC. It translates to CASSSSGTNYYEQYF.

V and J are TRBV19 and TRBJ2-5, with 13 bases identical to TRBD2. The CDR3 is made up of 17 amino acids. V was clipped by 5 bases and J by 2 bases; unmatched bases: 8. The germline V gene has CDR1 LNHDA and CDR2 SQIVND (reference sequence). This CDR3 reads CASSPDQGLAGQETQYF. DNA of the CDR3: TGTGCCAGTAGTCCAGATCAGGGACTAGCGGGGCAAGAGACCCAGTACTTC.

The V gene is TRBV27, the J gene TRBJ2-7, with D tentatively TRBD1 or TRBD2 (5 bases each). Germline V lookup: CDR1 MNHEY, CDR2 SMNVEV (reference sequence). CDR3 size: 15 residues. Trimming shortened V by 0 bases and J by 3 bases, and 12 bases separated the two germline ends. The CDR3 DNA sequence: TGTGCCAGCAGTTTATCGAGAGGGGCCGTCTACGAGCAGTACTTC. Translation gives CASSLSRGAVYEQYF.

The chain recombines TRBV7-6 with TRBJ1-5; D gene ambiguous. This CDR3 is built from 18 residues. Trimming stripped 1 base from V and 0 bases from J, with 16 bases between. The germline V gene has CDR1 SGHVS and CDR2 FNYEAQ. The CDR3, as DNA: TGTGCCAGCAGCTTAGTCCCAGCCAGTTACGATAGCAATCAGCCCCAGCATTTT. Translating it yields CASSLVPASYDSNQPQHF.

The V call is TRBV30, the J call TRBJ2-5, with 9 positions matching TRBD2. The trim removed 2 bases at V and 4 bases at J, leaving 8 bases unmatched. The length of the CDR3 is 15 residues. CDR1 and CDR2 (germline): GTSNPN, SVGIG (reference sequence). The CDR3 loop reads CAWSPTSGWGETQYF. The CDR3 nucleotides are TGTGCCTGGAGTCCAACTAGCGGGTGGGGAGAGACCCAGTACTTC.

The chain carries TRBV12-3 or TRBV12-4 and TRBJ1-2; D is unresolved. The CDR3 consists of 13 residues. V was clipped by 3 bases and J by 0 bases, with 5 bases between them. The CDR3: CASSFRTNYGYTF. The CDR3 DNA sequence: TGTGCCAGCAGTTTTAGGACTAACTATGGCTACACCTTC.